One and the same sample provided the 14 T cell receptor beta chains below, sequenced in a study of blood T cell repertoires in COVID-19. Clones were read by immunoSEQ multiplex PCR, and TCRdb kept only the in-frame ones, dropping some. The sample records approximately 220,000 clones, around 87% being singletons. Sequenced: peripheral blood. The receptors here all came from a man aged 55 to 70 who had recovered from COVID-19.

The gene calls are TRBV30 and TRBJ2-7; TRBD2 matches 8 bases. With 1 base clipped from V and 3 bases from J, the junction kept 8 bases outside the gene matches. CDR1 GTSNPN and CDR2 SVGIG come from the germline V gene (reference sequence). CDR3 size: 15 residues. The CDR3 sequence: CAWSEGGAGGYEQYF. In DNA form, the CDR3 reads TGTGCCTGGAGTGAAGGGGGTGCGGGAGGCTACGAGCAGTACTTC.

This chain's CDR3 is CASRMAGSTEAFF. In nucleotides, the CDR3 is TGTGCCAGCCGAATGGCGGGGAGCACTGAAGCTTTCTTT. The rearrangement joins TRBV12-3 or TRBV12-4 to TRBJ1-1, with D unclear. The CDR3 runs 13 residues. V was shortened by 8 bases and J by 4 bases, with 14 bases between the two germline ends.

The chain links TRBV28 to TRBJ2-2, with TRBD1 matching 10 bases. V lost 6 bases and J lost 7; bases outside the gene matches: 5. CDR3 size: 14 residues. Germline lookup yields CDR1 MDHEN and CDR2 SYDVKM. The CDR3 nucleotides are TGTGCCAGCAGCACGACAGGGGGCAACGGGGAGCTGTTTTTT. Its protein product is CASSTTGGNGELFF.

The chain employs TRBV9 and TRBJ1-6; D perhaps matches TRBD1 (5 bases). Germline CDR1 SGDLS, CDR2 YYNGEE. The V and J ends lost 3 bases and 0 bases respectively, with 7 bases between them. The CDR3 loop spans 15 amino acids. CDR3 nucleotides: TGTGCCAGCAGCGGCGGGGGCTCCTATAATTCACCCCTCCACTTT. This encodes CASSGGGSYNSPLHF.

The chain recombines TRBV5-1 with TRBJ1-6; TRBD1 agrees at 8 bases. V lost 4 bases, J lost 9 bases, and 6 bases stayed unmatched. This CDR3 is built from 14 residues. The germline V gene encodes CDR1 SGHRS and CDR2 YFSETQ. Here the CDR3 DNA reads TGCGCCAGCAGCGCGGACAGGGAAAGTTCACCCCTCCACTTT. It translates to CASSADRESSPLHF.

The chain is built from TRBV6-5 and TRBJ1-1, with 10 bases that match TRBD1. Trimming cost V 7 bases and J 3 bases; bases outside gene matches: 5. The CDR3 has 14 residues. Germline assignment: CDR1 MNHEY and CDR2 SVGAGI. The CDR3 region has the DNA TGTGCCAGCACAATCGGACAGGGGGACACTGAAGCTTTCTTT. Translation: CASTIGQGDTEAFF.

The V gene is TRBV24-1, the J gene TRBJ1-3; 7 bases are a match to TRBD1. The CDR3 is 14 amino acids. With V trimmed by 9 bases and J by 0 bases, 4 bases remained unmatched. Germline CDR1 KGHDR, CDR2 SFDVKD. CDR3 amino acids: CATSTGISGNTIYF. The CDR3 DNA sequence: TGTGCCACCTCGACAGGGATCTCTGGAAACACCATATATTTT.

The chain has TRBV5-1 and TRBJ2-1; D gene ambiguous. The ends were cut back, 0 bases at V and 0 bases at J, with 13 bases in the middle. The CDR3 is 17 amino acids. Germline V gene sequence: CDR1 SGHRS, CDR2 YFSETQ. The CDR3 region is CASSLAPAHPSYNEQFF. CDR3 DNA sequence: TGCGCCAGCAGCTTGGCTCCAGCGCATCCCTCCTACAATGAGCAGTTCTTC.

The CDR3 nucleotides are TGTGCCAGCTCGCCTCAGGGCACGAACTATGGCTACACCTTC. Residues: CASSPQGTNYGYTF. This chain uses TRBV18 with TRBJ1-2, with D maybe TRBD1 (5 bases). This CDR3 has 14 residues. Germline V gene data show CDR1 as KGHSH and CDR2 as LQKENI. V lost 6 bases to trimming and J lost 2 bases, with 13 bases between them.

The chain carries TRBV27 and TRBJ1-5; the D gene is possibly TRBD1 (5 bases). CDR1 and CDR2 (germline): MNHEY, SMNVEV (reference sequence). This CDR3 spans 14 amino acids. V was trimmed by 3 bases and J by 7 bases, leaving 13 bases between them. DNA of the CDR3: TGTGCCAGCAGTTTGGTGCAGGGAAACCAGCCCCAGCATTTT. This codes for CASSLVQGNQPQHF.

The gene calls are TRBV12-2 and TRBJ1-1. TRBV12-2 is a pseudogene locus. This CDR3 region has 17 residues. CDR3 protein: CASRLVSCNLADPEAFF. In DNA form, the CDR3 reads TGTGCAAGTCGCTTAGTTAGCTGCAACCTCGCCGACCCTGAAGCTTTCTTT.

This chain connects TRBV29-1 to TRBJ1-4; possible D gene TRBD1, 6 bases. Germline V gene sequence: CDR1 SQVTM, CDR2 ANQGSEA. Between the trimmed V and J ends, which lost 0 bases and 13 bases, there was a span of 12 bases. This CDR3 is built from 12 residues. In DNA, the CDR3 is TGCAGCGTTGAAGAGATCTCGGACAGACTGTTTTTT. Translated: CSVEEISDRLFF.

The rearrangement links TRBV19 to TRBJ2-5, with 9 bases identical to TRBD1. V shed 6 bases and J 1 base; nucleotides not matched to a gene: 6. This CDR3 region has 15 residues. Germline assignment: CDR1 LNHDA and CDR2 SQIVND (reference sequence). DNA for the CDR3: TGTGCCAGTAGCGATCGGGACAGGGCCCAAGAGACCCAGTACTTC. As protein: CASSDRDRAQETQYF.

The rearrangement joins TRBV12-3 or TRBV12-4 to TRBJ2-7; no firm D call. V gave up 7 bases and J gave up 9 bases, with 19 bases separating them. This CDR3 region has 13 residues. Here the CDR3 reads CASIRDPERRQYF. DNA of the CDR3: TGTGCCAGCATCCGAGACCCCGAGCGACGGCAGTACTTC.